This TCR beta chain was observed in a study of blood T cell repertoires in COVID-19. Study details: Spain, Italy and the United States supplied samples that represented acute and convalescent COVID-19. From T cells, B-cell-depleted T cells, or PBMCs came the material, which was cDNA or gDNA.

This CDR3 comprises 15 residues. CDR1 is MNHEY, CDR2 SMNVEV, per germline (reference sequence). The ends were cut back, 5 bases at V and 0 bases at J, with 13 bases in the middle. In the original processing: It was from reference gene primer amplification that nucleated cell counts were estimated. TCRdb keeps only in-frame clones here, not all; method: immunoSEQ multiplex PCR. The V and J calls and clone size are taken from that table; D and trimming were inferred from the DNA. The repertoire includes 100,000 to 150,000 clones, around 87% of them detected once, and roughly a quarter sits in the top ten.

V gene TRBV27 combines with J gene TRBJ1-1; unclear D gene. The sequence was obtained from a man in his sixties or seventies with active or convalescent COVID-19. The specimen was peripheral blood. The chain's CDR3 is CASSPPGWLNTEAFF. Here the CDR3 DNA reads TGTGCCAGCAGTCCCCCGGGTTGGCTGAACACTGAAGCTTTCTTT.